This TCR beta chain was identified in a study of blood T cells in healthy people across ages. In regard to this clonotype: Its target is unknown.

Alongside a J-beta primer mix, a sample-barcoded 5' primer served in a second PCR lasting about 7 to 12 cycles. Each of the cDNA molecules was tagged by a template-switch adaptor with 12 random nucleotides. TCRdb re-called the 5' RACE reads with MiXCR, one entry per CDR3 protein. The sample has 1,500,000 or so distinct CDR3 sequences; approximately 43% are singletons. The CDR3 is 11 residues long. The V gene's germline CDR1 is MNHEY and CDR2 SMNVEV (reference sequence). V was trimmed by 6 bases and J by 9 bases, leaving 12 bases between them. Study conclusions and caveats: What prevented conclusive comparison of naive and antigen-experienced cells was that PBMCs were unsorted.

The source material was blood. The chain couples TRBV27 to TRBJ2-7; D is possibly TRBD1 (6 bases). This clonotype was obtained from a woman in her late teens or twenties in good health. CDR3 amino acids: CASRTGYGQYF. The CDR3 coding sequence is TGTGCCAGCAGAACAGGGTATGGGCAGTACTTC.